The T cell receptor beta chain described here comes from a study of cytomegalovirus exposure and HLA in healthy donors. Study results and caveats: Reportedly, fewer N-insertions than the 666-donor mean appeared in an Asian-associated ancestry cluster in a later analysis. Common viral pathogens seemed to be connected with several of the most significant clusters, according to a later analysis.

To note about this clone: Its antigen remains unidentified.

Vbeta (60) and Jbeta (13) primers were used in the PCR. The assay was immunoSEQ multiplex PCR, and TCRdb's table has in-frame clones only and misses some. This table lists approximately 70,000 clones. Germline lookup yields CDR1 SGHDT and CDR2 YYEEEE. The CDR3 length is 14 residues. V gave up 0 bases and J gave up 0 bases, with 6 bases separating them. Nominally healthy donors were sampled, though unrecorded immune exposures were likely. The specimen was PBMCs. This receptor was obtained from a woman between 35 and 50 years old in good health and CMV-seropositive. V is TRBV5-6 and J is TRBJ1-1; possible D gene TRBD1, 6 bases. The CDR3 loop is CASSLEGVNTEAFF. CDR3 bases: TGTGCCAGCAGCTTGGAGGGGGTGAACACTGAAGCTTTCTTT.